These 15 T cell receptor beta chains were all obtained from the same sample, sequenced in a study of graft-versus-host responses after intestinal transplantation. Their antigen targets remain unknown. Here immunoSEQ multiplex PCR was the method, and the copy in TCRdb shows in-frame clones only, minus some. The sample gives about 90,000 clones, roughly four fifths of which show up once; approximately 17% is in the top ten. The sequencing here drew on unstimulated CD8+ T cells sorted from spleen or lymph node cells, taken before intestinal transplant. These receptors all come from a human donor who received an intestinal transplant.

The rearrangement uses TRBV6-5 and TRBJ2-7; D unclear. This CDR3 region has 11 residues. Germline CDR1 is MNHEY and CDR2 is SVGAGI. V lost 5 bases to trimming and J lost 3 bases, with 5 bases between them. The CDR3 protein is CASSELYEQYF. The CDR3 nucleotides are TGTGCCAGCAGTGAACTCTACGAGCAGTACTTC.

This clone was seen only once. The identical CDR3 is also encoded by other nucleotide sequences in the sample. The chain joins TRBV9 to TRBJ1-1, with D unclear. This CDR3 is built from 12 residues. The germline V gene encodes CDR1 SGDLS and CDR2 YYNGEE. V lost 0 bases, J lost 4 bases, and 4 bases lay in between. CDR3 region: CASSVGGTEAFF. In DNA, the CDR3 is TGTGCCAGCAGCGTAGGGGGCACTGAAGCTTTCTTT.

The V call is TRBV4-1, the J call TRBJ2-4, with a weak D call TRBD1 (6 bases). The CDR3 spans 15 residues. Germline V lookup: CDR1 MGHRA, CDR2 YSYEKL. Trimming cost V 1 base and J 3 bases, with 10 bases left between them. The CDR3 DNA reads TGCGCCAGCAGCCAAGGGCAGGGGTACAAAAACATTCAGTACTTC. As protein: CASSQGQGYKNIQYF.

This chain joins TRBV5-1 and TRBJ1-2; 8 bases fit TRBD1. Trimming cost V 4 bases and J 6 bases; bases outside gene matches: 8. The CDR3 is made up of 14 amino acids. Germline CDR1 SGHRS, CDR2 YFSETQ. The CDR3, as DNA: TGCGCCAGCAGCCAACGGACAGGGTGGGATGGCTACACCTTC. Protein: CASSQRTGWDGYTF.

Written as DNA, the CDR3 is TGTGCCAGCAGTTTATTAGTCCGAGACAACTCCTACAATGAGCAGTTCTTC. It encodes CASSLLVRDNSYNEQFF. The rearrangement uses TRBV27 and TRBJ2-1, with unresolved D. V was shortened by 1 base and J by 0 bases, with 13 bases between the two germline ends. The germline V gene has CDR1 MNHEY and CDR2 SMNVEV (reference sequence). This CDR3 spans 17 amino acids.

The rearrangement uses TRBV27 and TRBJ2-7; 7 nucleotides align to TRBD1. Germline values: CDR1 MNHEY, CDR2 SMNVEV (reference sequence). With 0 bases clipped from V and 3 bases from J, the junction kept 5 bases outside the gene matches. The CDR3 contains 15 residues. Here the CDR3 reads CASSLSTGNHYEQYF. CDR3 DNA sequence: TGTGCCAGCAGTTTATCGACAGGGAATCACTACGAGCAGTACTTC.

The genes are TRBV9 and TRBJ1-2, with 9 bases fitting TRBD1. In germline, CDR1 is SGDLS, CDR2 YYNGEE. CDR3 length: 14 amino acids. Unmatched junction bases numbered 2, after V lost 3 bases and J lost 2 bases. CDR3 region: CASSADRGNYGYTF. The CDR3 nucleotides read TGTGCCAGCAGCGCAGACAGGGGGAACTATGGCTACACCTTC. The full variable domain, in which reference TRBV9 and TRBJ1-2 provide the parts outside the CDR3, is DSGVTQTPKHLITATGQRVTLRCSPRSGDLSVYWYQQSLDQGLQFLIQYYNGEERAKGNILERFSAQQFPDLHSELNLSSLELGDSALYFCASSADRGNYGYTFGSGTRLTVV.

The gene calls are TRBV5-5 and TRBJ2-2, with TRBD2 matching 11 bases. CDR1 and CDR2 from the germline V gene are SGHKS and YYEKEE (reference sequence). V lost 5 bases to trimming and J lost 1 base; unmatched junction nucleotides: 4. The CDR3 extends over 16 amino acids. The CDR3: CASSSTSGGNTGELFF. CDR3 DNA sequence: TGTGCCAGCAGTTCCACTAGCGGGGGGAACACCGGGGAGCTGTTTTTT.

The chain joins TRBV6-5 to TRBJ1-5; TRBD1 aligns across 7 bases. The germline gives CDR1 MNHEY, CDR2 SVGAGI. CDR3 length equals 13 residues. V shed 6 bases and J 5 bases; nucleotides not matched to a gene: 4. The CDR3 DNA is TGTGCCAGCAGCCGACAGGGCGATCAGCCCCAGCATTTT. It codes for CASSRQGDQPQHF.

This chain uses TRBV5-1 with TRBJ2-7; TRBD1 matches 10 bases. CDR1 is SGHRS and CDR2 is YFSETQ in the germline V gene. Trimming at V came to 2 bases and at J to 3 bases, leaving 2 bases not matched to a gene. CDR3 length: 14 residues. The CDR3 sequence: CASSFRDRGYEQYF. DNA of the CDR3: TGCGCCAGCAGCTTCCGGGACAGGGGCTACGAGCAGTACTTC.

Only one count was recorded for this clone. The chain carries TRBV5-6 and TRBJ2-7; 8 positions agree with TRBD2. The CDR3 extends over 16 amino acids. Germline V gene sequence: CDR1 SGHDT, CDR2 YYEEEE. The ends lost 2 bases at V and 2 bases at J; junction bases unmatched: 9. CDR3 amino acids: CASSFFMLAGAYEQYF. The CDR3 DNA reads as TGTGCCAGCAGCTTTTTCATGCTAGCGGGTGCCTACGAGCAGTACTTC.

The chain carries TRBV7-9 and TRBJ2-1, with TRBD1 identical over 8 bases. Germline trimming cut 4 bases from V and 0 bases from J; bases unmatched to any gene: 8. CDR3 length: 17 residues. CDR1 and CDR2 (germline): SEHNR, FQNEAQ (reference sequence). For the CDR3, the DNA is TGTGCCAGCAGCTCAACAGGGGGGCACAGCTCCTACAATGAGCAGTTCTTC. Protein: CASSSTGGHSSYNEQFF.

The chain employs TRBV6-5 and TRBJ2-6; D not certain. Germline V gene lookup returns CDR1 MNHEY and CDR2 SVGAGI. V dropped 2 bases and J dropped 0 bases, with 5 bases sitting between them. The CDR3 runs to 15 residues. The CDR3 nucleotides read TGTGCCAGCAGTTACAGAGACTCTGGGGCCAACGTCCTGACTTTC. It is translated as CASSYRDSGANVLTF.

Of note for this clone: At the DNA level, this CDR3 is encoded by other sequences in the same sample as well. The gene calls are TRBV10-2 and TRBJ2-7, with no clear D. Between the trimmed V and J ends, which lost 2 bases and 0 bases, there was a span of 5 bases. In germline, CDR1 is WSHSY, CDR2 SAAADI. The CDR3 covers 13 residues. Written as DNA, the CDR3 is TGCGCCAGCAGTGAGCCTAACTCCTACGAGCAGTACTTC. Its translation is CASSEPNSYEQYF.

The CDR3 reads CASRGAGYEKLFF. CDR3 in DNA: TGTGCCAGCAGGGGGGCGGGGTATGAAAAACTGTTTTTT. The chain joins TRBV28 to TRBJ1-4; possibly TRBD1 for D (6 bases). Germline V gene lookup returns CDR1 MDHEN and CDR2 SYDVKM. The germline V and J ends were trimmed by 6 bases and 6 bases, with 11 bases remaining between them. This CDR3 has 13 residues.